The rows below give T cell receptor beta chains drawn from one sample of a study of blood T cell repertoires in COVID-19. The assay was immunoSEQ multiplex PCR, and TCRdb's table has in-frame clones only and misses some. There are under 150,000 clones in the sample; approximately 79% occur only once, and about 3.6% lies in the top ten. Material for sequencing was peripheral blood. The source is a man in his 60s with acute or convalescent COVID-19. Each CDR3 is given with its conserved first and last residue. A D gene is named only where the DNA matches it firmly. A row's size may be missing; if present it is once, few, many or a size class.

NA,NA,TRBJ2-6,TRBV4-2,CASSRGQDRANVLTF,TGTGCCAGCAGCCGGGGGCAGGATCGGGCCAACGTCCTGACTTTC
NA,TRBD1,TRBJ1-5,TRBV7-2,CASSLDAGGNQPQHF,TGTGCCAGCAGCTTAGATGCAGGGGGGAATCAGCCCCAGCATTTT
NA,TRBD1,TRBJ1-6,TRBV30,CAWSVPGGKSPLHF,TGTGCCTGGAGTGTACCAGGGGGCAAGTCACCCCTCCACTTT
NA,TRBD2,TRBJ2-3,TRBV7-9,CASSGGLADLSDTQYF,TGTGCCAGCAGCGGGGGACTAGCGGACCTATCAGATACGCAGTATTTT
NA,NA,TRBJ2-7,TRBV14,CASSQRDGYEQYF,TGTGCCAGCAGCCAGCGGGACGGCTACGAGCAGTACTTC
NA,NA,TRBJ2-7,TRBV25-1,CASSDHPYEQYF,TGTGCCAGCAGTGACCATCCATACGAGCAGTACTTC
once,TRBD2,TRBJ2-7,TRBV7-2,CASSSGLAGLGQYF,TGTGCCAGCAGCTCGGGACTAGCGGGACTGGGGCAGTACTTC
few,TRBD2,TRBJ2-1,TRBV7-2,CASSREGLVGEQFF,TGTGCCAGCAGCAGAGAGGGACTAGTCGGTGAGCAGTTCTTC
NA,NA,TRBJ2-3,TRBV29-1,CSAVGGRAGQDTQYF,TGCAGCGCCGTTGGGGGCAGAGCGGGGCAAGATACGCAGTATTTT
few,NA,TRBJ1-2,TRBV28,CASSSPGLTSGNYGYTF,TGTGCCAGCAGTTCACCGGGACTTACCAGCGGTAACTATGGCTACACCTTC
NA,NA,TRBJ1-1,TRBV20-1,CSATVNTEAFF,TGCAGTGCTACGGTGAACACTGAAGCTTTCTTT
NA,NA,TRBJ1-1,TRBV6-5,CASSRSDYTEAFF,TGTGCCAGCAGTCGCAGTGACTACACTGAAGCTTTCTTT
NA,TRBD2,TRBJ2-1,TRBV10-2,CASRGLADYNEQFF,TGCGCCAGCAGAGGACTAGCGGATTACAATGAGCAGTTCTTC
NA,TRBD2,TRBJ2-4,TRBV29-1,CSVRAGGRNIQYF,TGCAGCGTCCGAGCGGGAGGGAGAAACATTCAGTACTTC